Sequencing of this TCR beta chain was carried out in a study of Graves' ophthalmopathy and Graves' hyperthyroidism. Regarding the study as a whole: Blood samples also showed most expanded thyroid clonotypes exceeding 0.001 frequency.

Presentation of ophthalmopathy in the donors involved moderate-to-severe activity, CAS ≥3, NOSPECS ≥4 and a duration under 3 months. Amplified material comprised TCR beta CDR3 regions derived from RNA transcripts. In the first round, RT-PCR was carried out with HTBI primers, and a multiplex PCR formed the second round. From the multiplex PCR reads, TCRdb called clonotypes with MiXCR, one entry per CDR3 protein. This table has fewer than 250,000 distinct CDR3 sequences, roughly 27% appearing once. As regards this clonotype: Its target is not known.

Sequences were obtained from peripheral blood. The clonotype was recovered from a man over 45 with Graves' ophthalmopathy.

DNA of the CDR3: TGTGCCAGTAGTATTCCGGACCTTCAGCCCCAGCATTTT. Protein: CASSIPDLQPQHF. The gene calls are TRBV19 and TRBJ1-5; D gene ambiguous. This CDR3 comprises 13 residues. From germline, CDR1 is LNHDA and CDR2 SQIVND (reference sequence). The V gene lost 3 bases and the J gene lost 6 bases, with 9 bases spanning the gap.